This entry features one TCR beta chain sequence. With the 5' RACE reads reprocessed, TCRdb shows one record per CDR3 protein and no DNA. This sample's table has about 260,000 distinct CDR3 sequences. These data are taken from a study of T cells expressing NK-cell markers. Germline assignment: CDR1 MDHEN and CDR2 SYDVKM. This CDR3 region has 12 residues. This sequence originates from a man aged 18 to 35 in good health. Material: blood T cells: a sorted CD56 or NKG2C T cell subset, CD4+ or CD8+ T cells, or bulk PBMC T cells (not recorded which). The genes are TRBV28 and TRBJ2-3; TCRdb designates TRBD2, a call that cannot be tested without DNA. The CDR3 is CASSSVLGLGYF.